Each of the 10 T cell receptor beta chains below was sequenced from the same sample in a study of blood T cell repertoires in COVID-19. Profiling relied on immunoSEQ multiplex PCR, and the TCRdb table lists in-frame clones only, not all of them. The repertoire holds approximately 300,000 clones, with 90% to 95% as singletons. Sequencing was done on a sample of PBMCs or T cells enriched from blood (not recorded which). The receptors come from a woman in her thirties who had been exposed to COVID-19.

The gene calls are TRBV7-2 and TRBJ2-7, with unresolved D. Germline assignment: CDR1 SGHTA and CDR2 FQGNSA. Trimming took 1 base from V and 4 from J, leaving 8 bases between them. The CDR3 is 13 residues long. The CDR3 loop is CASSLGRSYEQYF. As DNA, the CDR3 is TGTGCCAGCAGCTTAGGCAGGTCGTACGAGCAGTACTTC.

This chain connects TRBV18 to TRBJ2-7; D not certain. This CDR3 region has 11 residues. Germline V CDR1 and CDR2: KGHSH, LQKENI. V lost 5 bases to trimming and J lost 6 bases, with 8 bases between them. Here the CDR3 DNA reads TGTGCCAGCTCAGTCCAGATCGAGCAGTACTTC. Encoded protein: CASSVQIEQYF.

The DNA for the CDR3 is TGTGCCAGCAGCTCAACTAGCGGGGGGCCGTGGAATGAGCAGTTCTTC. It codes for CASSSTSGGPWNEQFF. The chain combines TRBV7-6 with TRBJ2-1; TRBD2 matches at 12 bases. The germline V gene encodes CDR1 SGHVS and CDR2 FNYEAQ. The CDR3 totals 16 residues. The trim removed 4 bases at V and 7 bases at J, leaving 8 bases unmatched.

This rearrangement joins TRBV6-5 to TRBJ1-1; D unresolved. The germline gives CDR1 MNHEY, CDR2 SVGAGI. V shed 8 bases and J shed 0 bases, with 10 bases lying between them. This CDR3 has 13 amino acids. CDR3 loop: CASFYALNTEAFF. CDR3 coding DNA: TGTGCCAGCTTTTATGCGTTGAACACTGAAGCTTTCTTT.

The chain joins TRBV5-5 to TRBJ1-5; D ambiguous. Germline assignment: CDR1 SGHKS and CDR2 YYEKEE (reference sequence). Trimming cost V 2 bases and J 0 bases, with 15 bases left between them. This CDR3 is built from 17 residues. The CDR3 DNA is TGTGCCAGCAGCTTCGGTTCGCGAGTTAATAGCAATCAGCCCCAGCATTTT. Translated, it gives CASSFGSRVNSNQPQHF.

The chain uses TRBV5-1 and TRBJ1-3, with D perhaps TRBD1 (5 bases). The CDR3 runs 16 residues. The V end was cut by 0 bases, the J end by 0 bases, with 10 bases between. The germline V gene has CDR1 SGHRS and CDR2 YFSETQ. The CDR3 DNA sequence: TGCGCCAGCAGCTTGGTGGGTGGACACTCTGGAAACACCATATATTTT. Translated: CASSLVGGHSGNTIYF.

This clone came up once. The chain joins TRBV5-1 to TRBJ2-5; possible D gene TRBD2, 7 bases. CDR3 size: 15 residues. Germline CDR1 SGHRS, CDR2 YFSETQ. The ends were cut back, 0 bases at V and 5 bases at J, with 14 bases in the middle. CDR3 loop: CASSLVGGPVETQYF. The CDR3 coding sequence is TGCGCCAGCAGCTTGGTGGGGGGGCCCGTGGAGACCCAGTACTTC.

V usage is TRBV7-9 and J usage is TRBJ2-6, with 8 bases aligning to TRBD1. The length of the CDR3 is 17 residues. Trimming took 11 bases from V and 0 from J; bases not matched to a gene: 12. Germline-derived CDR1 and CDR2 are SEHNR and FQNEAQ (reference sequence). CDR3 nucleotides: TGTGCCGGTACTACAGGGGGAACTAGCTCTGGGGCCAACGTCCTGACTTTC. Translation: CAGTTGGTSSGANVLTF.

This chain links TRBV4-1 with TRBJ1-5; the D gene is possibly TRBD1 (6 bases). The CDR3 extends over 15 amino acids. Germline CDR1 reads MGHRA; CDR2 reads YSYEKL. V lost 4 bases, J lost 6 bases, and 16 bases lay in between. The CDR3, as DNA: TGCGCCAGCAGCCGGACAGCCGAGAGGGGTCAGCCCCAGCATTTT. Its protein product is CASSRTAERGQPQHF.

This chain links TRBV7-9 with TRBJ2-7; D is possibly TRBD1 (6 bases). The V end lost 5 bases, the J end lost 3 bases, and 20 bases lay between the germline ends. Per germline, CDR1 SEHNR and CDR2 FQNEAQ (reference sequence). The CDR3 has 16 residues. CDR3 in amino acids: CASSPGAIGGNYEQYF. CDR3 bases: TGTGCCAGCAGCCCAGGGGCGATAGGGGGAAACTACGAGCAGTACTTC.